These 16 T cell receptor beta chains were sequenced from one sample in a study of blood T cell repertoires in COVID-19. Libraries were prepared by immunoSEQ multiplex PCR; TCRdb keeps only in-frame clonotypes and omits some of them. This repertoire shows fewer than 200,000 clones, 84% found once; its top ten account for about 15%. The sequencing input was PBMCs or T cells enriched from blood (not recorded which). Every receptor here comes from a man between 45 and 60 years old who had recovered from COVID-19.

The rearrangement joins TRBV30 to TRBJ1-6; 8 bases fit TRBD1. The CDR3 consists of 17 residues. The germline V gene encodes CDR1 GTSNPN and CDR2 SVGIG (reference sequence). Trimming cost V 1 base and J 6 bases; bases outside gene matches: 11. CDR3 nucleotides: TGTGCCTGGAGTGGGGCTCCACGAGGACAGGGTAATTCACCCCTCCACTTT. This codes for CAWSGAPRGQGNSPLHF. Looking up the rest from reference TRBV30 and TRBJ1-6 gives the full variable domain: SQTIHQWPATLVQPVGSPLSLECTVEGTSNPNLYWYRQAAGRGLQLLFYSVGIGQISSEVPQNLSASRPQDRQFILSSKKLLLSDSGFYLCAWSGAPRGQGNSPLHFGNGTRLTVT.

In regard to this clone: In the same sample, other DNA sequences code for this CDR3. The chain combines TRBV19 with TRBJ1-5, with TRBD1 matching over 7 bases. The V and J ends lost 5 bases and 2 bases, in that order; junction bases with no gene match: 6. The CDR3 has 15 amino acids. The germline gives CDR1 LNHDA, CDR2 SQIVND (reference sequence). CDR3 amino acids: CASSPTGQGNQPQHF. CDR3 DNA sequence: TGTGCCAGTAGTCCGACAGGGCAGGGCAATCAGCCCCAGCATTTT.

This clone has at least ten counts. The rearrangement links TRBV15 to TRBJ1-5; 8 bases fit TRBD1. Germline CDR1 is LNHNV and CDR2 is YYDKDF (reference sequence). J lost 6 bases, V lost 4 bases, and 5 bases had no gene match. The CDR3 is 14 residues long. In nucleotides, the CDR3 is TGTGCCACCAGCACCGACAGGGGATTTCAGCCCCAGCATTTT. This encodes CATSTDRGFQPQHF.

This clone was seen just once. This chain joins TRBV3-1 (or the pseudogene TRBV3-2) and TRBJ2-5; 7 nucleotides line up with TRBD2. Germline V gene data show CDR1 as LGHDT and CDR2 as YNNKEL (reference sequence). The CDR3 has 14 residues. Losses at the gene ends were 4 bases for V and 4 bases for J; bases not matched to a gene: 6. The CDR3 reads CASSLREGGETQYF. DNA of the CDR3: TGTGCCAGCAGCCTGAGGGAGGGAGGAGAGACCCAGTACTTC.

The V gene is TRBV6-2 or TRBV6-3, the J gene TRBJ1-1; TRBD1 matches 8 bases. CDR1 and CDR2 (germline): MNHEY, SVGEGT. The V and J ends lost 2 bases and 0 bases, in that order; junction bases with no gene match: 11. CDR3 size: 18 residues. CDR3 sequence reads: CASSYQGTGIMMNTEAFF. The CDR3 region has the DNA TGTGCCAGCAGTTACCAGGGGACAGGTATTATGATGAACACTGAAGCTTTCTTT.

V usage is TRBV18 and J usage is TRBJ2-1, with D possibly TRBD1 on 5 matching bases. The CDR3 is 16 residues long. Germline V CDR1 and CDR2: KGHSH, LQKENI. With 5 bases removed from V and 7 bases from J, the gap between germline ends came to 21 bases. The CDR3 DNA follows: TGTGCCAGCTCAACATCTCTCGGCCAGGGTGTAAATGAGCAGTTCTTC. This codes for CASSTSLGQGVNEQFF.

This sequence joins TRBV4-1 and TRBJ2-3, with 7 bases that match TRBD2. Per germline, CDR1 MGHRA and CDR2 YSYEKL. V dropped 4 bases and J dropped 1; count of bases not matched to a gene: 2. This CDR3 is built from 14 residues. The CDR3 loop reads CASSRGGGTDTQYF. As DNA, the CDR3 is TGCGCCAGCAGCCGGGGAGGGGGCACAGATACGCAGTATTTT.

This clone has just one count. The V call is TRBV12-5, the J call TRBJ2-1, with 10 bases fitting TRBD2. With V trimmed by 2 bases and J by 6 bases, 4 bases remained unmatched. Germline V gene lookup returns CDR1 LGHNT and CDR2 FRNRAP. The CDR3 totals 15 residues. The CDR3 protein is CASGLSPSGGNEQFF. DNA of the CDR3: TGTGCTAGTGGTTTGTCGCCTAGCGGGGGCAATGAGCAGTTCTTC.

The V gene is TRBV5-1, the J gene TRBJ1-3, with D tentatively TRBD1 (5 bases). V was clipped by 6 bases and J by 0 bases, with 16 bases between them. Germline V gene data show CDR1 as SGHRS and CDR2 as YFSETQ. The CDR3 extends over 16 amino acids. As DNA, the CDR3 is TGCGCCAGCAAAGCTTCAGGGCCGAGCTCTGGAAACACCATATATTTT. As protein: CASKASGPSSGNTIYF.

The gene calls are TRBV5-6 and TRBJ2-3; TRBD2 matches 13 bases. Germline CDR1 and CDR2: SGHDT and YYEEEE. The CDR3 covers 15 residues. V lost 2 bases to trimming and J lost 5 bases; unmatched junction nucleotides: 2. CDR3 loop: CASSFRLAGGDTQYF. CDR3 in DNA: TGTGCCAGCAGCTTCCGACTAGCGGGAGGAGATACGCAGTATTTT. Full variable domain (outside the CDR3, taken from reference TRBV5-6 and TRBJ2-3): DAGVTQSPTHLIKTRGQQVTLRCSPKSGHDTVSWYQQALGQGPQFIFQYYEEEERQRGNFPDRFSGHQFPNYSSELNVNALLLGDSALYLCASSFRLAGGDTQYFGPGTRLTVL.

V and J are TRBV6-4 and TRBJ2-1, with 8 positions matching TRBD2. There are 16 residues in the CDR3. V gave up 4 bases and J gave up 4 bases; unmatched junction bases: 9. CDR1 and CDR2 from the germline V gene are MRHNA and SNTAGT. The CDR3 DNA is TGTGCCAGCAGTGGACGAAGCGGGGGCACTTACAATGAGCAGTTCTTC. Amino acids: CASSGRSGGTYNEQFF.

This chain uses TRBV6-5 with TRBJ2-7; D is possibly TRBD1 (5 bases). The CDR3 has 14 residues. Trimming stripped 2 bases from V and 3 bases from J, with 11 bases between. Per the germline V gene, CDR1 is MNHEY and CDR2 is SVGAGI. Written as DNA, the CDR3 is TGTGCCAGCAGTTACCTGGGGCGCGACTACGAGCAGTACTTC. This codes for CASSYLGRDYEQYF.

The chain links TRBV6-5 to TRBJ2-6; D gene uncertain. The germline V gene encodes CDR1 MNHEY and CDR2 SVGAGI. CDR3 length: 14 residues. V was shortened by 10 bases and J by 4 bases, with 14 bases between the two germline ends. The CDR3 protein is CATRIGFGANVLTF. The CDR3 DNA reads TGTGCCACCAGAATCGGTTTCGGGGCCAACGTCCTGACTTTC.

CDR3 protein: CASSLSRIDVNTEAFF. CDR3 coding DNA: TGTGCCAGCAGCTTATCCAGGATAGACGTGAACACTGAAGCTTTCTTT. This rearrangement joins TRBV11-2 to TRBJ1-1; D ambiguous. The germline V gene has CDR1 SGHAT and CDR2 FQNNGV. Trimming took off 2 bases at V and 0 bases at J, with 13 bases between the two ends. The CDR3 spans 16 residues.

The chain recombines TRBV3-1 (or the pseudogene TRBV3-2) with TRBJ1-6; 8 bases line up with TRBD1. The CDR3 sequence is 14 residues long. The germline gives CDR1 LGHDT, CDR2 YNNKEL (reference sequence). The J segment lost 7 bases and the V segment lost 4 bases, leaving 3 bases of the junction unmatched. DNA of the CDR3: TGTGCCAGCAGCCTCCGGGACAGGAATTCACCCCTCCACTTT. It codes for CASSLRDRNSPLHF.

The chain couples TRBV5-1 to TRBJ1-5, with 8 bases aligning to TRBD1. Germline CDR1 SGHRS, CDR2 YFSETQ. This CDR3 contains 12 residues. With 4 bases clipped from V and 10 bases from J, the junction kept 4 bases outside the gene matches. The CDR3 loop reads CASSQDRGPQHF. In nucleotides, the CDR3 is TGCGCCAGCAGCCAAGACAGGGGCCCCCAGCATTTT.